These 17 T cell receptor beta chains came from one sample sequenced in a study of CD8 T cells in Susac syndrome. After extraction with the RNeasy kit, roughly 0.5 to 1 ug of the RNA was reverse transcribed using random hexamers. In TCRdb, the immunoSEQ multiplex PCR reads were re-called with MiXCR into one record per CDR3 protein. The sample yields under 200,000 distinct CDR3 sequences, around 96% seen once. Sequenced material: CD4+ T cells from PBMCs. Receptors were obtained from a human donor in good health.

This clonotype was recorded a few times. The chain is built from TRBV28 and TRBJ1-1; no clear D gene. Germline V CDR1 and CDR2: MDHEN, SYDVKM. The V and J ends lost 2 bases and 4 bases respectively, with 5 bases between them. The length of the CDR3 is 12 residues. In DNA form, the CDR3 reads TGTGCCAGCAGTTTAATCGGCACTGAAGCTTTCTTT. This encodes CASSLIGTEAFF.

This sequence joins TRBV5-6 and TRBJ1-1, with 9 nucleotides matching TRBD1. Germline V CDR1 and CDR2: SGHDT, YYEEEE. J was trimmed by 5 bases and V by 3 bases; bases with no gene match: 5. The CDR3 totals 14 residues. The CDR3 sequence is CASSSTGGETEAFF. As DNA, the CDR3 is TGTGCCAGCAGCTCTACAGGGGGCGAAACTGAAGCTTTCTTT.

The chain couples TRBV5-1 to TRBJ2-7; 12 nucleotides match TRBD1. This CDR3 region has 15 residues. Germline CDR1 and CDR2: SGHRS and YFSETQ. Trimming removed 4 bases from V and 2 bases from J; junction bases left unmatched: 4. CDR3 amino acids: CASSQGTGGPYEQYF. The CDR3 nucleotides are TGCGCCAGCAGCCAGGGGACAGGGGGCCCCTACGAGCAGTACTTC.

The chain is built from TRBV7-2 and TRBJ2-3; D unresolved. Germline assignment: CDR1 SGHTA and CDR2 FQGNSA. The germline V and J ends were trimmed by 5 bases and 2 bases, with 8 bases remaining between them. CDR3 length equals 13 residues. For the CDR3, the DNA is TGTGCCAGCAGCGCTGACATCACAGATACGCAGTATTTT. It encodes CASSADITDTQYF.

The chain is built from TRBV11-3 and TRBJ2-1; no reliable D call. Germline values: CDR1 SGHNT, CDR2 YENEEA. Trimming removed 1 base at V and 10 bases at J, with 11 bases between. The CDR3 is 13 amino acids. CDR3 protein: CASSLGFGQEQFF. Written as DNA, the CDR3 is TGTGCCAGCAGCTTAGGCTTTGGGCAGGAGCAGTTCTTC.

The rearrangement uses TRBV20-1 and TRBJ1-5, with D hard to call. CDR3 size: 12 residues. Germline V gene sequence: CDR1 DFQATT, CDR2 SNEGSKA (reference sequence). The V end was cut by 6 bases, the J end by 2 bases, with 8 bases between. CDR3 DNA sequence: TGCAGTGCGAAGTTGGGCAATCAGCCCCAGCATTTT. The encoded protein is CSAKLGNQPQHF.

The CDR3 loop is CASSQDSTQNTEAFF. The CDR3 DNA sequence: TGCGCCAGCAGCCAAGACTCGACACAGAACACTGAAGCTTTCTTT. The rearrangement uses TRBV4-3 and TRBJ1-1, with no clear D. CDR3 length: 15 amino acids. CDR1 is LGHNA, CDR2 YSLEER, per germline. V lost 0 bases, J lost 1 base, and 9 bases lay in between.

The chain joins TRBV12-3 or TRBV12-4 to TRBJ1-6, with TRBD1 as a possible D gene (5 bases). CDR3 length: 15 residues. The V gene lost 5 bases and the J gene lost 9 bases, with 17 bases spanning the gap. CDR3 protein: CASSPGHDLRSPLHF. The CDR3 region has the DNA TGTGCCAGCAGTCCGGGGCACGATCTGCGTTCACCCCTCCACTTT.

The chain links TRBV11-2 to TRBJ2-5, with D perhaps TRBD2 (6 bases). The V gene lost 5 bases and the J gene lost 1 base, with 8 bases spanning the gap. Per the germline V gene, CDR1 is SGHAT and CDR2 is FQNNGV. CDR3 size: 13 residues. CDR3 protein: CASSRDFQETQYF. Here the CDR3 DNA reads TGTGCCAGCAGCCGGGACTTCCAAGAGACCCAGTACTTC.

V gene TRBV2 combines with J gene TRBJ2-7; 12 nucleotides agree with TRBD1. Germline V gene sequence: CDR1 SNHLY, CDR2 FYNNEI. Trimming at V came to 6 bases and at J to 8 bases, leaving 8 bases not matched to a gene. The CDR3 totals 14 residues. The CDR3 here is CASSFRDRGQQQYF. The CDR3 nucleotides read TGTGCCAGCAGCTTTCGGGACAGGGGGCAACAGCAGTACTTC.

This sequence joins TRBV28 and TRBJ1-4, with D possibly being TRBD1 (5 bases). This CDR3 contains 13 residues. V lost 3 bases, J lost 8 bases, and 10 bases lay in between. The germline V gene encodes CDR1 MDHEN and CDR2 SYDVKM. The CDR3 bases are TGTGCCAGCAGTTTCCAGGAGGGGGAAAAACTGTTTTTT. Protein product: CASSFQEGEKLFF.

This clonotype was detected only once. The CDR3 DNA sequence: TGTGCCAGCAGCTTAGAAACCCTCTCCGAGCAGTACTTC. Translated, it gives CASSLETLSEQYF. The chain links TRBV7-2 to TRBJ2-7, with D unclear. V lost 1 base to trimming and J lost 6 bases, with 10 bases between them. Germline values: CDR1 SGHTA, CDR2 FQGNSA. The CDR3 runs 13 residues.

The chain recombines TRBV20-1 with TRBJ1-5; D call uncertain. Germline V lookup: CDR1 DFQATT, CDR2 SNEGSKA (reference sequence). The ends were cut back, 5 bases at V and 0 bases at J, with 11 bases in the middle. This CDR3 comprises 14 residues. The CDR3 is CSALDRYSNQPQHF. CDR3 nucleotide sequence: TGCAGTGCTTTAGACCGATATAGCAATCAGCCCCAGCATTTT.

The V gene is TRBV20-1, the J gene TRBJ2-1; 10 nucleotides line up with TRBD1. Germline assignment: CDR1 DFQATT and CDR2 SNEGSKA (reference sequence). CDR3 size: 14 residues. With V trimmed by 2 bases and J by 9 bases, 7 bases remained unmatched. The CDR3 region is CSARTRTGGIEQFF. In DNA form, the CDR3 reads TGCAGTGCTAGAACCAGGACAGGGGGTATTGAGCAGTTCTTC.

The chain's CDR3 is CASSLVGGPRDTQYF. The CDR3 nucleotides are TGTGCCAGCAGCTTAGTGGGCGGCCCCCGAGATACGCAGTATTTT. The chain recombines TRBV7-2 with TRBJ2-3; D ambiguous. Trimming took 1 base from V and 5 from J, leaving 13 bases between them. CDR1 SGHTA and CDR2 FQGNSA come from the germline V gene. The CDR3 has 15 residues.

V usage is TRBV24-1 and J usage is TRBJ2-1; 10 positions match TRBD1. Unmatched junction bases numbered 5, after V lost 2 bases and J lost 5 bases. The germline gives CDR1 KGHDR, CDR2 SFDVKD. CDR3 length equals 16 residues. CDR3 residues: CATSDSTGGRNNEQFF. The CDR3 nucleotides read TGTGCCACCAGTGATTCGACAGGGGGCAGGAACAATGAGCAGTTCTTC.

V usage is TRBV7-2 and J usage is TRBJ2-1; no reliable D call. This CDR3 has 15 amino acids. Trimming took 5 bases from V and 0 from J, leaving 11 bases between them. The germline CDR1 and CDR2 sequences are SGHTA and FQGNSA. The CDR3 DNA reads TGTGCCAGCAGCAGGACGCTTAGCTCCTACAATGAGCAGTTCTTC. It is translated as CASSRTLSSYNEQFF.